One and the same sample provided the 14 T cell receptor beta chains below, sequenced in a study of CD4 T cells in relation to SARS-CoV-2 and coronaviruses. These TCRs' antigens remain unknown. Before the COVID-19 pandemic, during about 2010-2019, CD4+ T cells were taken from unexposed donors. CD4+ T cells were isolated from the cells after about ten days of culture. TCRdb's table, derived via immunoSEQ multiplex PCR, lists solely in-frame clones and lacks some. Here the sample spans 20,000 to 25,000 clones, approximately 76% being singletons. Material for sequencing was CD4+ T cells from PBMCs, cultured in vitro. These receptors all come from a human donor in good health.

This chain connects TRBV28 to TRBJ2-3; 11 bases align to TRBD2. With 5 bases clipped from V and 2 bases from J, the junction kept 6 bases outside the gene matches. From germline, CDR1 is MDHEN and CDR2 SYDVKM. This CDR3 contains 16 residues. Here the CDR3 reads CASSRSGRENTDTQYF. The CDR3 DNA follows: TGTGCCAGCAGTCGTAGCGGGAGGGAGAACACAGATACGCAGTATTTT.

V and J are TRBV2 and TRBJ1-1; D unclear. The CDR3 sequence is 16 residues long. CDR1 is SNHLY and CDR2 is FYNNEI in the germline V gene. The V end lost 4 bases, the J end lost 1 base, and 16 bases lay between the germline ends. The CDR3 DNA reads TGTGCCAGCAGTGGGATCTCGACTTACCAGAACACTGAAGCTTTCTTT. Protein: CASSGISTYQNTEAFF.

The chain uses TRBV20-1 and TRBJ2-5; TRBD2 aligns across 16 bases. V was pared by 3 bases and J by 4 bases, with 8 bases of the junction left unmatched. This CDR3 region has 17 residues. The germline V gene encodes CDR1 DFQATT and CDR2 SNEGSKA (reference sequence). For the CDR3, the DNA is TGCAGTGCTAGTAAAGGGACTAGCGGGAGGGCAAGAGAGACCCAGTACTTC. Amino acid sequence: CSASKGTSGRARETQYF.

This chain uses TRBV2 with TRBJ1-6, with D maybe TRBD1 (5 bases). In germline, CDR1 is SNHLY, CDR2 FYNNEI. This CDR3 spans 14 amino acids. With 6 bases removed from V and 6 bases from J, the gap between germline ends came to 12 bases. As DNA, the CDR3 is TGTGCCAGCAGGGCGCAGGGTGTTAATTCACCCCTCCACTTT. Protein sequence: CASRAQGVNSPLHF.

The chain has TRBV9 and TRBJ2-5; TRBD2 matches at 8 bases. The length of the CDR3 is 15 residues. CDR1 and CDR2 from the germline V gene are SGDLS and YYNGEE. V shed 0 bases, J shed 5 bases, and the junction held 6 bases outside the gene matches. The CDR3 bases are TGTGCCAGCAGCGTAGCAGCGGGAGAGAGTGAGACCCAGTACTTC. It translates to CASSVAAGESETQYF.

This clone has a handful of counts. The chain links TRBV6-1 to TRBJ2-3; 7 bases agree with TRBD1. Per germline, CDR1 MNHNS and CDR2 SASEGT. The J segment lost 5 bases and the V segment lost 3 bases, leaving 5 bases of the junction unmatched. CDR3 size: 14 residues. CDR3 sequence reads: CASSEDRNRDTQYF. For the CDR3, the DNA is TGTGCCAGCAGTGAGGACAGGAACCGAGATACGCAGTATTTT.

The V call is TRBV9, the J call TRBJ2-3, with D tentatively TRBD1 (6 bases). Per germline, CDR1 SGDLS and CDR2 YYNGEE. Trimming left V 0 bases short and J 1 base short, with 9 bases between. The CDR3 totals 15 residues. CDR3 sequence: CASSVAWTGTDTQYF. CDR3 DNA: TGTGCCAGCAGCGTAGCCTGGACAGGCACAGATACGCAGTATTTT.

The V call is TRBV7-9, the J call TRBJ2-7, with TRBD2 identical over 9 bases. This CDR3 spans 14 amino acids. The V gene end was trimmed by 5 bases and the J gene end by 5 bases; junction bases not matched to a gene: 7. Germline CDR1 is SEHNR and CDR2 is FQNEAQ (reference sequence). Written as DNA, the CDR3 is TGTGCCAGCAGCCTTCGGACTAGCGCCAACGAGCAGTACTTC. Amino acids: CASSLRTSANEQYF.

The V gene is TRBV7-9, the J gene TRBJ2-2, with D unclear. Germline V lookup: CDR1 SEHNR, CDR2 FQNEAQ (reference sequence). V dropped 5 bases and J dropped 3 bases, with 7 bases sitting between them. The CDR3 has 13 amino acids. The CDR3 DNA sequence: TGTGCCAGCAGCCGATCCGACACCGGGGAGCTGTTTTTT. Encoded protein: CASSRSDTGELFF.

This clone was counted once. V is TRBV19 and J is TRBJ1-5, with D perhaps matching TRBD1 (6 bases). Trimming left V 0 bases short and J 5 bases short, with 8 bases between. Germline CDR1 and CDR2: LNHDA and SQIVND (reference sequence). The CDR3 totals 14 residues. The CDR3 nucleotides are TGTGCCAGTAGTATAGATGGGGGCTATCAGCCCCAGCATTTT. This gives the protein CASSIDGGYQPQHF.

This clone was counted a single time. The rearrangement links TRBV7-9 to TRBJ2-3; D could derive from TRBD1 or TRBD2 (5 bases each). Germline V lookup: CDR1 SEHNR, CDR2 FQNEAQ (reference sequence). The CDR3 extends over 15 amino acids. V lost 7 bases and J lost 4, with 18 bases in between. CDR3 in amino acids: CASTKGTKNSDTQYF. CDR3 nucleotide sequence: TGTGCCAGCACCAAGGGGACCAAAAATTCAGATACGCAGTATTTT.

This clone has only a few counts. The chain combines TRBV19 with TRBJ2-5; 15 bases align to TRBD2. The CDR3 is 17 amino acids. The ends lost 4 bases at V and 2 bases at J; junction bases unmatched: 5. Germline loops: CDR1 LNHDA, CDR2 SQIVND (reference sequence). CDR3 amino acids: CASSKGLAGGPQETQYF. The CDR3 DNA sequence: TGTGCCAGTAGTAAGGGACTAGCGGGAGGCCCACAAGAGACCCAGTACTTC.

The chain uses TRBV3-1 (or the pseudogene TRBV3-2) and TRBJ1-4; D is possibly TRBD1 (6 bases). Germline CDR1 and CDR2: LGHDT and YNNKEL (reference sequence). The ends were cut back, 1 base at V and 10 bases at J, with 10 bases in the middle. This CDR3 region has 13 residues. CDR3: CASSQAEGGKLFF. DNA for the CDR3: TGTGCCAGCAGCCAAGCGGAGGGGGGAAAACTGTTTTTT.

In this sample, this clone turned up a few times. CDR3 residues: CASSASEQGEQFF. The CDR3 DNA reads as TGTGCCAGCAGTGCCTCTGAGCAGGGGGAGCAGTTCTTC. V usage is TRBV6-4 and J usage is TRBJ2-1; TRBD1 might be the D (6 bases). Germline CDR1 MRHNA, CDR2 SNTAGT. V lost 4 bases and J lost 10, with 14 bases in between. CDR3 size: 13 residues.